This section outlines one T cell receptor (beta chain) sequence together with its context. The germline V and J ends were trimmed by 7 bases and 6 bases, with 15 bases remaining between them. The length of the CDR3 is 14 residues. Germline loops: CDR1 SGHVS, CDR2 FQNEAQ. The sample is drawn from a study of blood T cell repertoires in COVID-19. Repertoires were generated with immunoSEQ multiplex PCR, while TCRdb's copy carries only in-frame clones and drops some. The sample comprises about 46,000 clones, 75% to 90% of which are singletons, and 15% to 18% rests with the top ten. Sequenced: peripheral blood. The chain couples TRBV7-8 to TRBJ2-2; D remains unclear. The source is a human donor in a cohort sampled during active COVID-19. The donor label of this sample is uncertain. The CDR3 DNA sequence: TGTGCCAGCAAAGGCCGGGTAGATCCCGGGGAGCTGTTTTTT. It encodes CASKGRVDPGELFF.